This passage covers 18 T cell receptor beta chains from one sample sequenced in a study of T cells in Graves' hyperthyroidism and ophthalmopathy. Amplified regions were TCR beta CDR3 sequences from RNA transcripts. HTBI primers were the set used in a first-round RT-PCR of the TCR CDR3. Via MiXCR, TCRdb re-called the multiplex PCR reads, giving one row per CDR3 protein. The repertoire holds over 700,000 distinct CDR3 sequences, with approximately 19% as singletons. The material sequenced was blood. These receptors all stem from a woman aged 45-65 years with Graves' hyperthyroidism that later progressed to Graves' ophthalmopathy.

This clonotype has at least ten counts. The genes are TRBV4-2 and TRBJ1-1; 7 positions match TRBD1. The CDR3 spans 13 residues. V lost 4 bases to trimming and J lost 6 bases; unmatched junction nucleotides: 5. Per the germline V gene, CDR1 is LGHNA and CDR2 is YNFKEQ. The CDR3 sequence is CASSPYRGSEAFF. The CDR3, as DNA: TGTGCCAGCAGCCCCTACAGGGGATCTGAAGCTTTCTTT.

This clonotype showed up many times. The chain carries TRBV3-1 and TRBJ2-5; 7 positions match TRBD1. Per the germline V gene, CDR1 is LGHDT and CDR2 is YNNKEL (reference sequence). After removal of 0 bases from V and 5 bases from J, the junction contained 6 bases not matched to a gene. CDR3 length: 15 residues. The CDR3, as DNA: TGTGCCAGCAGCCAAGATTCGGCCAGGGGGGAGACCCAGTACTTC. Translated, it gives CASSQDSARGETQYF.

Of note for this clonotype: Being one base from a much bigger clone, this may be a read error. This chain uses TRBV13 with TRBJ2-5; either TRBD1 or TRBD2 may fit D (5 bases each). Germline CDR1 and CDR2: PRHDT and FYEKMQ (reference sequence). The CDR3 spans 13 residues. The CDR3 here is CAGSWGGLETQYF. CDR3 DNA: TGTGCCGGCAGCTGGGGCGGGCTCGAGACCCAGTACTTC.

CDR3 protein: CASSLGQPSSGNTIYF. Written as DNA, the CDR3 is TGCGCCAGCAGCTTGGGACAGCCTAGCTCTGGAAACACCATATATTTT. This sequence joins TRBV5-1 and TRBJ1-3, with TRBD1 as a possible D gene (5 bases). There are 16 residues in the CDR3. V gave up 0 bases and J gave up 0 bases, with 10 bases separating them. Per germline, CDR1 SGHRS and CDR2 YFSETQ.

The V and J genes are TRBV29-1 and TRBJ2-6; 9 bases align to TRBD1. The V gene's germline CDR1 is SQVTM and CDR2 ANQGSEA. The CDR3 runs 15 residues. V trimming: 4 bases; J trimming: 3 bases; junction bases outside the gene matches: 4. CDR3 protein: CSVGQGVGGANVLTF. For the CDR3, the DNA is TGCAGCGTTGGACAGGGGGTAGGTGGGGCCAACGTCCTGACTTTC.

V gene TRBV20-1 combines with J gene TRBJ1-5; D remains unclear. The length of the CDR3 is 13 residues. Germline V gene lookup returns CDR1 DFQATT and CDR2 SNEGSKA (reference sequence). V lost 4 bases, J lost 5 bases, and 12 bases lay in between. The chain's CDR3 is CSATSRGDQPQHF. CDR3 bases: TGCAGTGCTACGAGTCGTGGGGATCAGCCCCAGCATTTT.

This clonotype has only a few counts. This chain uses TRBV3-1 with TRBJ1-2; TRBD1 matches 8 bases. Germline V gene data show CDR1 as LGHDT and CDR2 as YNNKEL (reference sequence). This CDR3 region has 13 residues. Trimming took 3 bases from V and 5 from J; bases not matched to a gene: 2. The CDR3 region is CASSQGQAYGYTF. The CDR3 DNA is TGTGCCAGCAGCCAGGGACAGGCTTATGGCTACACCTTC.

J is TRBJ1-6 and V is TRBV6-1; D might be TRBD1 (6 bases). CDR1 and CDR2 from the germline V gene are MNHNS and SASEGT. CDR3 length equals 14 residues. Trimming took off 5 bases at V and 8 bases at J, with 13 bases between the two ends. This chain's CDR3 is CASSWTEGDSPLHF. The CDR3, as DNA: TGTGCCAGCAGTTGGACAGAGGGGGATTCACCCCTCCACTTT.

This clonotype was seen a few times. CDR3 in DNA: TGCAGTGCTAGAGCCGGGACAGGGAACACCGGGGAGCTGTTTTTT. Protein product: CSARAGTGNTGELFF. The rearrangement uses TRBV20-1 and TRBJ2-2; 8 nucleotides match TRBD1. This CDR3 has 15 amino acids. J was trimmed by 1 base and V by 1 base; bases with no gene match: 2. CDR1 is DFQATT and CDR2 is SNEGSKA in the germline V gene (reference sequence).

The V call is TRBV20-1, the J call TRBJ1-4, with D possibly TRBD1 on 5 matching bases. CDR1 DFQATT and CDR2 SNEGSKA come from the germline V gene (reference sequence). V lost 4 bases to trimming and J lost 9 bases, with 12 bases between them. The CDR3 sequence is 12 residues long. The CDR3 DNA follows: TGCAGTGCTAAGACAGATTCGCAAAAACTGTTTTTT. It encodes CSAKTDSQKLFF.

V gene TRBV7-9 combines with J gene TRBJ1-2; D ambiguous. Germline CDR1 SEHNR, CDR2 FQNEAQ (reference sequence). V gave up 1 base and J gave up 8 bases, with 11 bases separating them. The CDR3 runs 13 residues. The CDR3 nucleotides read TGTGCCAGCAGCTTAGTCAGTCGCCTAGGCTACACCTTC. Amino acids: CASSLVSRLGYTF.

The genes are TRBV7-9 and TRBJ2-1, with 7 bases that match TRBD1. Unmatched junction bases numbered 5, after V lost 5 bases and J lost 1 base. There are 15 residues in the CDR3. Germline V CDR1 and CDR2: SEHNR, FQNEAQ (reference sequence). The CDR3 loop reads CASSLQTGSYNEQFF. Written as DNA, the CDR3 is TGTGCCAGCAGCCTCCAGACAGGGTCCTACAATGAGCAGTTCTTC.

The J gene is TRBJ2-7, the V gene TRBV10-3; D assignment may be TRBD1 or TRBD2 (5 bases each). Between the trimmed V and J ends, which lost 0 bases and 1 base, there was a span of 10 bases. CDR1 is ENHRY, CDR2 SYGVKD, per germline. The CDR3 is 15 amino acids. Here the CDR3 reads CAISESTGGSYEQYF. The CDR3 region has the DNA TGTGCCATCAGTGAGTCTACAGGAGGATCCTACGAGCAGTACTTC.

The sample holds a few counts of this clonotype. The rearrangement uses TRBV29-1 and TRBJ1-2; 9 nucleotides align to TRBD1. The J segment lost 0 bases and the V segment lost 6 bases, leaving 8 bases of the junction unmatched. The CDR3 runs 15 residues. Germline lookup yields CDR1 SQVTM and CDR2 ANQGSEA. DNA of the CDR3: TGCAGCGTGGACAGGGGATCCCCAGCTAACTATGGCTACACCTTC. It codes for CSVDRGSPANYGYTF.

J is TRBJ1-2 and V is TRBV24-1; maybe TRBD1 (6 bases). From germline, CDR1 is KGHDR and CDR2 SFDVKD. The CDR3 extends over 15 amino acids. With 2 bases removed from V and 6 bases from J, the gap between germline ends came to 15 bases. The DNA of the CDR3 is TGTGCCACCAGTGATTCGCCGGCCACAGGGAATGGCTACACCTTC. Encoded protein: CATSDSPATGNGYTF.

As DNA, the CDR3 is TGTGCCAGTAGTATTGAGGGGACGAACTCACCCCTCCACTTT. It encodes CASSIEGTNSPLHF. The rearrangement joins TRBV19 to TRBJ1-6; D might be TRBD1 (5 bases). The germline V gene encodes CDR1 LNHDA and CDR2 SQIVND (reference sequence). The CDR3 has 14 residues. Trimming shortened V by 3 bases and J by 10 bases, and 13 bases separated the two germline ends.

This clonotype showed up just a few times. This chain connects TRBV27 to TRBJ2-3; TRBD1 matches at 7 bases. This CDR3 contains 15 residues. V was clipped by 9 bases and J by 5 bases; unmatched bases: 14. The germline V gene encodes CDR1 MNHEY and CDR2 SMNVEV (reference sequence). CDR3 in amino acids: CASHPPQGFKDTQYF. CDR3 DNA: TGTGCCAGTCACCCCCCACAGGGGTTTAAAGATACGCAGTATTTT.

This clonotype was seen at least ten times. The chain joins TRBV24-1 to TRBJ2-3; 9 bases map to TRBD1. V trimming: 9 bases; J trimming: 0 bases; junction bases outside the gene matches: 9. The V gene's germline CDR1 is KGHDR and CDR2 SFDVKD. The CDR3 consists of 16 residues. As DNA, the CDR3 is TGTGCCACCGCGGCCGGGGACAGGGCTAGCACAGATACGCAGTATTTT. Protein product: CATAAGDRASTDTQYF.